The 13 T cell receptor beta chains below come from one sample, sequenced in a study of cytomegalovirus exposure and HLA in healthy donors. 13 Jbeta primers and 60 Vbeta primers were used for the PCR. Measured with immunoSEQ multiplex PCR; TCRdb has only the in-frame clones, and not every one. In the table there are about 170,000 clones, roughly 80% of which are singletons. Sequencing used PBMCs. The receptor source for this set is a male donor in good health and CMV-seronegative.

This chain connects TRBV11-3 to TRBJ1-5; possibly TRBD1 for D (5 bases). The CDR3 has 12 amino acids. Looked up from germline, CDR1 is SGHNT and CDR2 is YENEEA. The V gene lost 4 bases and the J gene lost 7 bases, with 8 bases spanning the gap. CDR3 sequence: CASSCGDQPQHF. CDR3 sequence (DNA): TGTGCCAGCAGCTGCGGGGACCAGCCCCAGCATTTT.

This clone was found a few times. The chain employs TRBV7-2 and TRBJ1-2, with 11 bases matching TRBD1. Germline-derived CDR1 and CDR2 are SGHTA and FQGNSA. The J segment lost 6 bases and the V segment lost 3 bases, leaving 0 bases of the junction unmatched. The CDR3 consists of 13 residues. The CDR3 nucleotides are TGTGCCAGCAGCTTGGGACAGGGGGATGGCTACACCTTC. It translates to CASSLGQGDGYTF.

The gene calls are TRBV20-1 and TRBJ1-4; no firm D call. CDR3 length: 11 residues. Deletions cut 6 bases from V and 7 bases from J, with 9 bases between. The germline CDR1 and CDR2 sequences are DFQATT and SNEGSKA (reference sequence). Here the CDR3 reads CSAGWAEKLFF. The CDR3 coding sequence is TGCAGTGCCGGATGGGCTGAAAAACTGTTTTTT.

The chain links TRBV7-2 to TRBJ1-1; 9 positions match TRBD1. In germline, CDR1 is SGHTA, CDR2 FQGNSA. The CDR3 runs to 14 residues. Trimming took 4 bases from V and 9 from J; bases not matched to a gene: 9. CDR3 sequence reads: CASSSTGGGSKAFF. In DNA form, the CDR3 reads TGTGCCAGCAGCTCCACAGGGGGCGGATCCAAAGCTTTCTTT.

The chain uses TRBV6-1 and TRBJ1-2; D is ambiguous. The CDR3 has 14 amino acids. V was pared by 5 bases and J by 0 bases, with 10 bases between. Germline values: CDR1 MNHNS, CDR2 SASEGT. The CDR3 is CASSITATNYGYTF. Here the CDR3 DNA reads TGTGCCAGCAGTATAACAGCCACTAACTATGGCTACACCTTC.

The chain is built from TRBV5-6 and TRBJ1-3, with no clear D. The germline CDR1 and CDR2 sequences are SGHDT and YYEEEE. With 1 base removed from V and 0 bases from J, the gap between germline ends came to 8 bases. CDR3 length: 15 amino acids. The CDR3 here is CASSLRVTSGNTIYF. For the CDR3, the DNA is TGTGCCAGCAGCTTGCGGGTTACCTCTGGAAACACCATATATTTT.

This clone appeared a single time. The rearrangement links TRBV10-2 to TRBJ2-1, with D hard to call. The germline V gene has CDR1 WSHSY and CDR2 SAAADI. This CDR3 has 12 residues. Trimming removed 9 bases from V and 2 bases from J, with 8 bases in between. The CDR3 nucleotides read TGCGCCAGTAATCGGGCCTACAATGAGCAGTTCTTC. This encodes CASNRAYNEQFF.

The chain links TRBV2 to TRBJ2-7; D possibly corresponds to TRBD1 (6 bases). V was clipped by 7 bases and J by 0 bases, with 13 bases between them. CDR3 length: 14 amino acids. Germline CDR1 reads SNHLY; CDR2 reads FYNNEI. The CDR3, as DNA: TGTGCCAGCACTTTAAGGACAGTCTCCTACGAGCAGTACTTC. It yields the protein CASTLRTVSYEQYF.

This rearrangement joins TRBV2 to TRBJ1-4; D is undetermined. With 5 bases removed from V and 4 bases from J, the gap between germline ends came to 11 bases. Germline CDR1 and CDR2: SNHLY and FYNNEI. CDR3 length equals 14 residues. The CDR3 spells CASSLRGDNEKLFF. The CDR3 DNA reads TGTGCCAGCAGTCTCCGGGGAGATAATGAAAAACTGTTTTTT.

The V and J genes are TRBV2 and TRBJ1-4, with D possibly TRBD1 on 6 matching bases. V lost 4 bases and J 8 bases, leaving 14 bases between the germline ends. The germline CDR1 and CDR2 sequences are SNHLY and FYNNEI. The CDR3 spans 14 residues. CDR3 DNA: TGTGCCAGCAGTGCCGATCGGGGGGGCGAAAAACTGTTTTTT. This gives the protein CASSADRGGEKLFF.

The rearrangement joins TRBV2 to TRBJ2-2; a weak D match, TRBD1 (6 bases). Deletions cut 5 bases from V and 6 bases from J, with 16 bases between. Germline values: CDR1 SNHLY, CDR2 FYNNEI. The CDR3 has 15 residues. The CDR3 region has the DNA TGTGCCAGCAGTCTCGGACAGCAATTCGCCGGGGAGCTGTTTTTT. It codes for CASSLGQQFAGELFF.

The chain employs TRBV5-1 and TRBJ1-2, with 10 bases lining up with TRBD1. CDR3 size: 15 residues. V lost 3 bases, J lost 4 bases, and 6 bases stayed unmatched. Germline CDR1 reads SGHRS; CDR2 reads YFSETQ. CDR3: CASSSTGGLVYGYTF. The DNA for the CDR3 is TGCGCCAGCAGCTCGACAGGGGGCCTTGTCTATGGCTACACCTTC. Complete variable domain (other parts from reference TRBV5-1 and TRBJ1-2): KAGVTQTPRYLIKTRGQQVTLSCSPISGHRSVSWYQQTPGQGLQFLFEYFSETQRNKGNFPGRFSGRQFSNSRSEMNVSTLELGDSALYLCASSSTGGLVYGYTFGSGTRLTVV.

J is TRBJ2-5 and V is TRBV11-2; TRBD2 matches at 8 bases. The V and J ends lost 1 base and 3 bases, in that order; junction bases with no gene match: 7. This CDR3 spans 16 amino acids. The germline CDR1 and CDR2 sequences are SGHAT and FQNNGV. DNA of the CDR3: TGTGCCAGCAGCTTAGTAGGCGGGGGGCGGGAAGAGACCCAGTACTTC. This sequence encodes CASSLVGGGREETQYF. Full variable domain (rest looked up from reference TRBV11-2 and TRBJ2-5): EAGVAQSPRYKIIEKRQSVAFWCNPISGHATLYWYQQILGQGPKLLIQFQNNGVVDDSQLPKDRFSAERLKGVDSTLKIQPAKLEDSAVYLCASSLVGGGREETQYFGPGTRLLVL.